The rows below give T cell receptor beta chains drawn from one sample of a study of cytomegalovirus exposure and HLA in healthy donors. The data were produced by immunoSEQ multiplex PCR, yet TCRdb's version contains in-frame clones alone and is incomplete. The sample has 300,000 to 450,000 clones; roughly 89% are singletons. The sequenced sample consisted of PBMCs. Receptors were obtained from a woman aged 18-35 years in good health and CMV-seronegative. Both conserved end residues are trimmed from each CDR3.

v_call cdr3_aa
TRBV2 ASSAQGQGRGYT
TRBV28 ASRTGAAGNTIY
TRBV13 ASSPGVSSGNTIY
TRBV18 ASSPGPGNEQY
TRBV27 ATRAGPDTQY
TRBV28 ASRRSGGRYGYT
TRBV19 ASSFSAGTGRYEQY
TRBV29-1 SVGGLALQETQY
TRBV28 ASNKDSLTGELF
TRBV30 AWDSRTSGYKDTQY
TRBV5-6 ASSLRASGSYNEQF
TRBV25-1 ATWQGGGYT
TRBV10-2 ASSESGQSQPQH
TRBV6-1 ASSEGRGLDTGELF
TRBV28 ASSGGGPGGEKLF
TRBV5-4 ASSPEGGPYEQY
TRBV19 ASSITGGPGELF
TRBV10-3 AISPRAPQGAEAF
TRBV7-9 ASRMGDIANYGYT
TRBV28 ASSFRQGEDLPQH
TRBV19 ASSIQEPGGSNQPQH
TRBV7-2 ASSSLYEQY
TRBV6-1 AIRTGIHEQY
TRBV4-1 ASSQEETGGFYGYT
TRBV30 AWSISRSIGRTYNSPLH
TRBV6-5 ASSYDQGRAEAF
TRBV27 ASSLRTGNYGYT
TRBV7-8 ASRGPRGGDTEAF
TRBV2 AIMSRDSPNYGYT
TRBV7-6 ASSPSKLGGYT
TRBV5-4 ASSKGLATDTQY
TRBV5-1 ASSVNRGDEQY
TRBV28 ASSPRAGGQGTQY
TRBV10-3 AISLALRYEQY
TRBV30 AWSVLGAGGYT
TRBV6-1 ASSEEFADTYEQY
TRBV6-5 ASSYSEVLGTEAF
TRBV4-2 ASSQGLAEQF
TRBV6-5 ASSYRTGAGNTIY
TRBV10-1 ATPGGADSLNTEAF
TRBV4-2 ASSQGPGQGLETQY
TRBV4-1 ASSQEMTAYNSPLH
TRBV7-9 ASSRGGILNTEAF
TRBV14 ASSQGAGEPYEQY
TRBV10-3 AISAGPGLAGDYEQY
TRBV19 ASSSETGLGTQY
TRBV6-1 ASKRSLNYGYT